This TCR beta chain was observed in a study of shared clonotypes between healthy human individuals. This clone was seen a handful of times. CDR3 length equals 10 residues. The germline CDR1 and CDR2 sequences are SQVTM and ANQGSEA. Trimming left V 1 base short and J 13 bases short, with 10 bases between. All the donors were Caucasian adults who lived in Nashville, Tennessee. Sequencing was at deep level. Sequencing used immunoSEQ multiplex PCR; TCRdb keeps in-frame clones, though not all of them. Here the sample spans some 2.1 million clones, 85% to 95% being singletons. The sequence was obtained from a man aged 18 to 30 in good health. The chain joins TRBV29-1 to TRBJ1-2; D is uncertain. Material for sequencing was naive CD4+ T cells sorted from blood. Subset defined: CD45RA+ positively selected. This chain's CDR3 is CSVEGGWSTF. The CDR3 nucleotides are TGCAGCGTTGAAGGGGGATGGTCCACCTTC.